This TCR beta chain was identified during a study of cytomegalovirus exposure and HLA in healthy donors. Study-wide results and caveats: The tendency of first-cohort TCR clusters to co-occur in the approximately 120 validation repertoires was identified by a subsequent analysis. Rarity held for most TCR sequences, but there were some public TCRs that occurred in many donors. Reported results showed that the classifier diagnosed cytomegalovirus status with high specificity and sensitivity.

Profiling relied on immunoSEQ multiplex PCR, and the TCRdb table lists in-frame clones only, not all of them. The table shows 350,000 or so clones, with about nine tenths occurring only once. Separation from the roughly 680-subject first cohort characterized the approximately 120-subject validation cohort, to which the donors belonged. V lost 6 bases, J lost 8 bases, and 2 bases stayed unmatched. Germline values: CDR1 ENHRY, CDR2 SYGVKD. The CDR3 consists of 12 residues. In regard to this clone: No antigen is known for it.

The rearrangement links TRBV10-3 to TRBJ1-2, with 11 bases that match TRBD1. Sequenced material: PBMCs. This sequence originates from a young woman in good health and CMV-seronegative. CDR3 region: CAIRGQGEGYTF. Here the CDR3 DNA reads TGTGCCATCAGGGGACAGGGGGAAGGCTACACCTTC.